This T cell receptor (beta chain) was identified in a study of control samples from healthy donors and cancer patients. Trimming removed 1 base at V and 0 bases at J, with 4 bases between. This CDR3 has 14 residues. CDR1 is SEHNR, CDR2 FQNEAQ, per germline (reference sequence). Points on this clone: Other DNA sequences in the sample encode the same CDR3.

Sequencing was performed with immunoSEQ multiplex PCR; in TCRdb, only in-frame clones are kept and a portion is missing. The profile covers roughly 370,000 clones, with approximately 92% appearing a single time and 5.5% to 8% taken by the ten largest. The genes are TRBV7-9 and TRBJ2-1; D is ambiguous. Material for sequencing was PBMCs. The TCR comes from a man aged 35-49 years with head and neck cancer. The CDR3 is CASSLGGSYNEQFF. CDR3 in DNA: TGTGCCAGCAGCTTAGGTGGCTCCTACAATGAGCAGTTCTTC.